The present TCR beta chain was sequenced within a study of vaccination effects on CD4 cells after COVID-19. On this clone: Its target is unknown.

Antigen-specific CD4+ T cells were expanded (with viral peptide pools) by the ViraFEST assay ahead of sequencing. Following culture for around 10 days, CD4+ T cells were isolated. Prior SARS-CoV-2 infection was absent in the vaccine recipients, as shown by negative nucleocapsid antibodies. Study outcomes and limitations: Only 1 of 255 vaccine-induced clones from healthy vaccinees cross-reacted with common cold coronaviruses.

Clones were sequenced by immunoSEQ multiplex PCR, and TCRdb holds only the in-frame ones, with some missing. The sample yields tens of thousands of clones, about four fifths seen once. The source material was CD4+ T cells from PBMCs cultured with HCoV-OC43 spike peptides, sampled before COVID-19 vaccination. The subset here: HCoV-OC43 spike overlapping peptide pool stimulation. The receptor was derived from a human donor who received a COVID-19 vaccine.

This CDR3 is CASSFLTGQETQYF. The DNA of the CDR3 is TGTGCCAGCAGCTTTTTGACAGGACAAGAGACCCAGTACTTC. The V gene is TRBV7-9, the J gene TRBJ2-5; weak D call: TRBD1 (6 bases). V dropped 3 bases and J dropped 2 bases, with 10 bases sitting between them. CDR3 length: 14 amino acids. Germline V gene data show CDR1 as SEHNR and CDR2 as FQNEAQ (reference sequence).